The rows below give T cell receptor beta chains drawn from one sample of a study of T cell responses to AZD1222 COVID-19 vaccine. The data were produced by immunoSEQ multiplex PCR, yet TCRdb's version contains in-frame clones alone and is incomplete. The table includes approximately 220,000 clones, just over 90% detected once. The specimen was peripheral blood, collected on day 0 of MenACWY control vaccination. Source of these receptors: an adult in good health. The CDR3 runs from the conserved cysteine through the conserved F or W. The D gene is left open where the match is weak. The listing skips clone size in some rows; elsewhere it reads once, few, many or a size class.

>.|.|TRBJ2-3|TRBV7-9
TGTGCCAGCAGCCTGGGACTCGCAGATACGCAGTATTTT
CASSLGLADTQYF
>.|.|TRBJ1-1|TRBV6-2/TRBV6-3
TGTGCCAGCAGTACCCAGCCCTTGAACACTGAAGCTTTCTTT
CASSTQPLNTEAFF
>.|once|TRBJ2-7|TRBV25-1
TGTGCCAGCAGTCGACAGGCTACCTACGAGCAGTACTTC
CASSRQATYEQYF
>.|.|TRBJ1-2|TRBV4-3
TGCGCCAGCAGCCAAGACAAGGGCCCCTATGGCTACACCTTC
CASSQDKGPYGYTF
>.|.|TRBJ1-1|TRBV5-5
TGTGCCAGCAGCTCCCAAGGGTCCCCAGGTGAAGCTTTCTTT
CASSSQGSPGEAFF
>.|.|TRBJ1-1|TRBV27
TGTGCCAGCAGTTTCCGGGGCAGAGAGAGGGGTGCTGAAGCTTTCTTT
CASSFRGRERGAEAFF
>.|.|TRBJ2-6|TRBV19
TGTGCCACGAGGGGTTTTTCTGGGGCCAACGTCCTGACTTTC
CATRGFSGANVLTF
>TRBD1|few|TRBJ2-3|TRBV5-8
TGTGCCAGCAGCCGCCAGGGGGGCACAGATACGCAGTATTTT
CASSRQGGTDTQYF
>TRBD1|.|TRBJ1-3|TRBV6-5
TGTGCCAGCAGGGTGGACAGGGCTGGAAACACCATATATTTT
CASRVDRAGNTIYF
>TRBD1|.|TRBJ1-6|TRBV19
TGTGCCAGTAGTTCGCCCGGGACAGGGGGCAATTCACCCCTCCACTTT
CASSSPGTGGNSPLHF
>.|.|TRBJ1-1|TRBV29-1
TGCAGCGTTGAAGTCCCGACCGTACGTAAAGAAGCTTTCTTT
CSVEVPTVRKEAFF
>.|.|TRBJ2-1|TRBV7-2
TGTGCCAGCAGCTCCCACAGGGTTAGATGGTTCTTC
CASSSHRVRWFF
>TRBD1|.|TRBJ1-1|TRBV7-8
TGTGCCAGCAGCTTGCCGGGACAGGGGCCGAACACTGAAGCTTTCTTT
CASSLPGQGPNTEAFF
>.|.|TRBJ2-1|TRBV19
TGTGCCAGTAGTATAGTGGGGCTCAACAATGAGCAGTTCTTC
CASSIVGLNNEQFF
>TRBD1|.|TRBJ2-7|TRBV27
TGTGCCAGCAGTTCTCGACAGGGTATGGACTACGAGCAGTACTTC
CASSSRQGMDYEQYF
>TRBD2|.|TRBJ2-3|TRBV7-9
TGTGCCAGCAGCCCCGGGCGGGGGGCGGTAGATACGCAGTATTTT
CASSPGRGAVDTQYF
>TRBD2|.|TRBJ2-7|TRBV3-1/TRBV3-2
TGTGCCAGCAGCCAAGATTCGGGGGGGGACTCCTACGAGCAGTACTTC
CASSQDSGGDSYEQYF
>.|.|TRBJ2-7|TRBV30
TGTGCCTGGAGTTTGCTGGGGCAAAGGGTGTCCTACGAGCAGTACTTC
CAWSLLGQRVSYEQYF
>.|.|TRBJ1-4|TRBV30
TGTGCCTGGAGTGTTGAGGCCAGGGTGATTTTT
CAWSVEARVIF
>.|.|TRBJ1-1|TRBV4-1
TGCGCCAGCAGCCAAGAAGGTAGGGGCTTGAACACTGAAGCTTTCTTT
CASSQEGRGLNTEAFF
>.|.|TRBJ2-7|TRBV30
TGTGCCTGGAAGAACCAGGCGAGCTCCTACGAGCAGTACTTC
CAWKNQASSYEQYF
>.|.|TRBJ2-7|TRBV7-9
TGTGCCAGCAGCTGGGGACCCTCCTACGAGCAGTACTTC
CASSWGPSYEQYF
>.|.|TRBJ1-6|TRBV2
TGTGCCAGCAGTAGAGACGGCTTGGGAAATTCACCCCTCCACTTT
CASSRDGLGNSPLHF
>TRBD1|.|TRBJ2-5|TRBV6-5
TGTGCCAGCAAGAGGACAGGACCGAGGGCCCAGTACTTC
CASKRTGPRAQYF
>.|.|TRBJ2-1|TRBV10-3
TGTGCCAGCAAGCATCCGATGGGCAATGAGCAGTTCTTC
CASKHPMGNEQFF
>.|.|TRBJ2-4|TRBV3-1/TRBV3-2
TGTGCCAGCAGCCAAGGGCAGTTAGCCAAAAACATTCAGTACTTC
CASSQGQLAKNIQYF
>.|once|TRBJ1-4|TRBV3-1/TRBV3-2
TGTGCCAGCAGCCCACTCGTCGGAGTCAATGAAAAACTGTTTTTT
CASSPLVGVNEKLFF
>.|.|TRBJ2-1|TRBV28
TGTGCCAGCAGGGAAGGCAATGAGCAGTTCTTC
CASREGNEQFF
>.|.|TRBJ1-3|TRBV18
TGTGCCAGCTCACCAGCCTTACGCTGGGACACCATATATTTT
CASSPALRWDTIYF
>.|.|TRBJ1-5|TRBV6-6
TGTGCCGCTAACAGGGAAGTGGGTCAGCCCCAGCATTTT
CAANREVGQPQHF
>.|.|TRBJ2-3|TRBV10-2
TGCGCCAGCAGTGAGGGCGGGAGCACAGATACGCAGTATTTT
CASSEGGSTDTQYF
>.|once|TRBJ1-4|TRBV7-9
TGTGCCAGCAGCCTACAGGGTTCGGTTGAAAAACTGTTTTTT
CASSLQGSVEKLFF
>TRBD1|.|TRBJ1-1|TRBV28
TGTGCCAGCAGTGCCCTTGGAGGGGGCGTCGGTGAAGCTTTCTTT
CASSALGGGVGEAFF
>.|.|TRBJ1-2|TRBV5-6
TGTGCCAGCAGCGGTGCCCTCCAGGGCTACACCTTC
CASSGALQGYTF
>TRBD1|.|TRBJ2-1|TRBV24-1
TGTGCCACCAGTGAGACCGGGACAGGGTCCTACAATGAGCAGTTCTTC
CATSETGTGSYNEQFF
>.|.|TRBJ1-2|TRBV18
TGTGCCAGCTCACGCTACAGGGAGGACTATGGCTACACCTTC
CASSRYREDYGYTF
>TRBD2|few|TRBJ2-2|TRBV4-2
TGTGCCAGCAGCGCCACTAGCGAGACCGGGGAGCTGTTTTTT
CASSATSETGELFF
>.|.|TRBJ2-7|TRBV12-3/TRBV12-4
TGTGCCAGCGCGGTGAGAGAGCAGTACTTC
CASAVREQYF
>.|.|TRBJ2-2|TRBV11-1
TGTGCCAGCAGCTTCGGGAGTGCCGGGGAGCTGTTTTTT
CASSFGSAGELFF
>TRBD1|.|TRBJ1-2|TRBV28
TGTGCCAGCAGTAACAGGGGGCCCGGCTACACCTTC
CASSNRGPGYTF
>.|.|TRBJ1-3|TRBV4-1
TGCGCCAGCAGCCAGCCCCCCGGGCCATCTGGAAACACCATATATTTT
CASSQPPGPSGNTIYF
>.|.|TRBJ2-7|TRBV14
TGTGCCAGCAGCCAAACAGGGTACGAGCAGTACTTC
CASSQTGYEQYF
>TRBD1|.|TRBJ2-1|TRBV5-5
TGTGCCAGCAGTCCCGGGACAGGGAGTAATGAGCAGTTCTTC
CASSPGTGSNEQFF
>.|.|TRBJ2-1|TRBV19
TGTGCCAGTAGTACCCCGCCGGGGCGGAACCTCTACAATGAGCAGTTCTTC
CASSTPPGRNLYNEQFF
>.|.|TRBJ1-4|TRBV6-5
TGTGCCAGCAGGGGGGGGGATGAAAAACTGTTTTTT
CASRGGDEKLFF
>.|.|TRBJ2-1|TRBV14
TGTGCCAGCAGCCAAGACCGTAGTCGTCTAACCTATGAACAGTTCTTC
CASSQDRSRLTYEQFF
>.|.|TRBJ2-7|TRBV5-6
TGTGCCAGCAGCCCTACTGGCGCGACCGGCTCCTACGAGCAGTACTTC
CASSPTGATGSYEQYF
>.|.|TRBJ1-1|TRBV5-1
TGCGCCAGCAGCCCCATCCGTCAGGTGGCGAACACTGAAGCTTTCTTT
CASSPIRQVANTEAFF
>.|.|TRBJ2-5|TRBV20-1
TGCAGTGCTGTTAACCGGGAGACCCAGTACTTC
CSAVNRETQYF
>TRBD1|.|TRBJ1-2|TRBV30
TGTGCCTGGAGTGTAACCGGACAGGGGAGGGAGGGCTACACCTTC
CAWSVTGQGREGYTF
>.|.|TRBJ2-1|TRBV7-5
TGTGTCAGAAGCTTAGGGACCGCAAGCAATGAGCAGTTCTTC
CVRSLGTASNEQFF
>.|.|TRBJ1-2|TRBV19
TGTGCCAGTAGAGTAGCCGGGACACCTAACTATGGCTACACCTTC
CASRVAGTPNYGYTF
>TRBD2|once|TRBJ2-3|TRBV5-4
TGTGCCAGCAGTCCCACTAGCGGGGATACAGATACGCAGTATTTT
CASSPTSGDTDTQYF
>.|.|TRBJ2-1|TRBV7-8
TGTGCCAGCAGCTTAGAAGTTCGGCACAATGAGCAGTTCTTC
CASSLEVRHNEQFF
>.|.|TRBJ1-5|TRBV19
TGTGCCAGTACCGCAATCCCGGGGGTGGCCGGCAATCAGCCCCAGCATTTT
CASTAIPGVAGNQPQHF
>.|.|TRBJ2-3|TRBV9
TGTGCCAGCAGCGTAGCCCCGTTGACAGGCACAGATACGCAGTATTTT
CASSVAPLTGTDTQYF
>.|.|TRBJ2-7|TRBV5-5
TGTGCCAGCTCCGGCCACTTATCCCCCTCGCACGAGCAGTACTTC
CASSGHLSPSHEQYF